This T cell receptor (beta chain) was profiled in a study of T cell repertoires in cytomegalovirus infection. Study information: Recently identified HLA-C-restricted CMV epitopes were among the peptides used. Public TCR beta signatures were indicative of both CMV infection and a matching HLA type. Whole-study findings and limits: Public TCR beta family frequency separated CMV-and-HLA carriers, including in an independent cohort. Within the response measured ex vivo, HLA-C-restricted CMV-specific TCR beta clonotypes were dominant.

MiXCR was run by TCRdb on the reads, yielding one entry per CDR3 protein. In the table there are about 830,000 distinct CDR3 sequences, 30% to 35% of which are singletons. About this clonotype itself: Its antigen remains unknown.

Trimming removed 7 bases from V and 9 bases from J; junction bases left unmatched: 6. CDR3 length: 12 amino acids. Looked up from germline, CDR1 is SEHNR and CDR2 is FQNEAQ (reference sequence). The rearrangement uses TRBV7-9 and TRBJ2-1; 7 bases match TRBD2. The sample was cultured CD8+ T cells from PBMCs, taken from culture after CMV antigen stimulation. This clonotype was sampled from a human donor in good health (CMV status not recorded). Some clones in this sample may be carry-over from other donors' samples. CDR3 in DNA: TGTGCCAGCAACCCCCCGGGGGGTGAGCAGTTCTTC. Its protein is CASNPPGGEQFF.